The clone carrying this T cell receptor beta chain was counted ten times or more. These data come from a study of T cells in Graves' hyperthyroidism and ophthalmopathy. RNA transcripts served as the template for amplifying TCR beta CDR3 regions. The HTBI set primed first-round TCR CDR3 RT-PCR. TCRdb recomputed calls from the multiplex PCR reads with MiXCR, one row per CDR3 protein. Of about 260,000 distinct CDR3 sequences detected, under 30% appear once; the ten largest clones hold approximately 30%. The sequence came from a man aged 35 to 55 with Graves' hyperthyroidism that later progressed to Graves' ophthalmopathy. Source material: blood.

The DNA of the CDR3 is TGTGCCAGTAGTATTCCCCGTTATGGCTACACCTTC. Translated, it gives CASSIPRYGYTF. This sequence joins TRBV19 and TRBJ1-2, with D uncertain. The CDR3 runs to 12 residues. Germline assignment: CDR1 LNHDA and CDR2 SQIVND (reference sequence). V lost 3 bases to trimming and J lost 5 bases, with 7 bases between them.